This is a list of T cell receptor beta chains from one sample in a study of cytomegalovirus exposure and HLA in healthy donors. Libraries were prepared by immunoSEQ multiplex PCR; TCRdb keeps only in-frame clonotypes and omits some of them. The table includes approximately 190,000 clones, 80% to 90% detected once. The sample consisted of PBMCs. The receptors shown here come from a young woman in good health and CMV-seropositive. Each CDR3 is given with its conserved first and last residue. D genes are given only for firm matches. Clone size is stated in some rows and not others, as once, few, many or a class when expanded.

cdr3_aa: CASSPGPIHPDRLRDEQFF
cdr3_nt: TGTGCCAGCAGTCCTGGTCCAATCCACCCGGACAGGCTTAGGGATGAGCAGTTCTTC
v_call: TRBV13
d_call: TRBD1
clone_size: once
j_call: TRBJ2-1

cdr3_aa: CASSPLQGGHEKLFF
cdr3_nt: TGTGCCAGTAGTCCCCTACAGGGCGGTCATGAAAAACTGTTTTTT
v_call: TRBV19
d_call: .
clone_size: .
j_call: TRBJ1-4

cdr3_aa: CASKRGTEAFF
cdr3_nt: TGTGCCAGCAAGCGGGGGACTGAAGCTTTCTTT
v_call: TRBV5-4
d_call: .
clone_size: .
j_call: TRBJ1-1

cdr3_aa: CASSDGTGFYGYTF
cdr3_nt: TGTGCCAGCAGTGACGGGACAGGGTTTTATGGCTACACCTTC
v_call: TRBV2
d_call: TRBD1
clone_size: .
j_call: TRBJ1-2

cdr3_aa: CASSYNQGQDYEQYF
cdr3_nt: TGTGCCAGCAGTTACAACCAGGGGCAAGACTACGAGCAGTACTTC
v_call: TRBV6-5
d_call: .
clone_size: .
j_call: TRBJ2-7

cdr3_aa: CSAQREWEQYF
cdr3_nt: TGCAGTGCCCAGCGGGAGTGGGAGCAGTACTTC
v_call: TRBV20-1
d_call: TRBD2
clone_size: .
j_call: TRBJ2-7

cdr3_aa: CATAKELGGWDEQYF
cdr3_nt: TGTGCCACGGCTAAGGAGCTAGGCGGGTGGGACGAGCAGTACTTC
v_call: TRBV15
d_call: .
clone_size: .
j_call: TRBJ2-7

cdr3_aa: CASSSSTGNTIYF
cdr3_nt: TGTGCCAGCAGTTCGAGTACTGGAAACACCATATATTTT
v_call: TRBV28
d_call: .
clone_size: few
j_call: TRBJ1-3

cdr3_aa: CASTLEGPYEQYF
cdr3_nt: TGTGCCAGCACCTTGGAGGGACCCTACGAGCAGTACTTC
v_call: TRBV7-8
d_call: .
clone_size: .
j_call: TRBJ2-7

cdr3_aa: CASSIGRGFQPQHF
cdr3_nt: TGTGCCAGTAGTATAGGCCGAGGGTTCCAGCCCCAGCATTTT
v_call: TRBV19
d_call: .
clone_size: few
j_call: TRBJ1-5

cdr3_aa: CASSLGGTYYYEQYF
cdr3_nt: TGTGCCAGCAGCTTAGGGGGGACTTACTACTACGAGCAGTACTTC
v_call: TRBV11-2
d_call: .
clone_size: .
j_call: TRBJ2-7

cdr3_aa: CASSLVGRGPYEQYF
cdr3_nt: TGTGCCAGCAGTTTAGTGGGCAGGGGTCCCTACGAGCAGTACTTC
v_call: TRBV27
d_call: .
clone_size: .
j_call: TRBJ2-7

cdr3_aa: CASSYGQGATNEKLFF
cdr3_nt: TGTGCCAGCAGCTATGGACAGGGGGCAACTAATGAAAAACTGTTTTTT
v_call: TRBV5-6
d_call: TRBD1
clone_size: .
j_call: TRBJ1-4

cdr3_aa: CASNSRLAGEAFF
cdr3_nt: TGTGCCAGCAACAGTAGGCTCGCGGGGGAAGCTTTCTTT
v_call: TRBV7-2
d_call: .
clone_size: once
j_call: TRBJ1-1

cdr3_aa: CASSYYNEQFF
cdr3_nt: TGTGCCAGCAGTTACTACAATGAGCAGTTCTTC
v_call: TRBV2
d_call: .
clone_size: .
j_call: TRBJ2-1

cdr3_aa: CASGAAGEINNEQFF
cdr3_nt: TGTGCCAGCGGTGCGGCAGGGGAAATAAACAATGAGCAGTTCTTC
v_call: TRBV25-1
d_call: .
clone_size: .
j_call: TRBJ2-1

cdr3_aa: CASTPRDISYEQYF
cdr3_nt: TGTGCCAGCACCCCAAGGGACATCTCCTACGAGCAGTACTTC
v_call: TRBV28
d_call: .
clone_size: .
j_call: TRBJ2-7

cdr3_aa: CSLTLEETQYF
cdr3_nt: TGCAGCCTCACATTGGAGGAGACCCAGTACTTC
v_call: TRBV29-1
d_call: .
clone_size: .
j_call: TRBJ2-5

cdr3_aa: CASSEIRETQYF
cdr3_nt: TGTGCCAGCAGTGAAATTAGAGAGACCCAGTACTTC
v_call: TRBV6-1
d_call: .
clone_size: .
j_call: TRBJ2-5

cdr3_aa: CASSYLSAGEETQYF
cdr3_nt: TGTGCCAGCAGTTACCTTTCTGCGGGAGAAGAGACCCAGTACTTC
v_call: TRBV6-5
d_call: TRBD2
clone_size: .
j_call: TRBJ2-5

cdr3_aa: CASSPGHPDTQYF
cdr3_nt: TGTGCCAGCTCTCCCGGACACCCAGATACGCAGTATTTT
v_call: TRBV18
d_call: .
clone_size: few
j_call: TRBJ2-3

cdr3_aa: CASSLELGGQETQYF
cdr3_nt: TGTGCCAGCAGCTTAGAGTTGGGAGGGCAAGAGACCCAGTACTTC
v_call: TRBV7-6
d_call: TRBD2
clone_size: .
j_call: TRBJ2-5

cdr3_aa: CSARGATQYF
cdr3_nt: TGCAGTGCTAGAGGGGCGACCCAGTACTTC
v_call: TRBV20-1
d_call: .
clone_size: .
j_call: TRBJ2-5

cdr3_aa: CASRPDANTGELFF
cdr3_nt: TGCGCCAGCAGGCCAGATGCGAACACCGGGGAGCTGTTTTTT
v_call: TRBV4-1
d_call: .
clone_size: .
j_call: TRBJ2-2

cdr3_aa: CASSQEPSGQYSLGPYNEQFF
cdr3_nt: TGTGCCAGCAGCCAAGAGCCGTCCGGACAATATTCTCTAGGTCCCTACAATGAGCAGTTCTTC
v_call: TRBV14
d_call: .
clone_size: .
j_call: TRBJ2-1

cdr3_aa: CASSFRQGVNGGTEAFF
cdr3_nt: TGTGCCAGCAGCTTTCGGCAGGGCGTAAATGGCGGCACTGAAGCTTTCTTT
v_call: TRBV5-6
d_call: .
clone_size: .
j_call: TRBJ1-1

cdr3_aa: CASSSQGPSYEQYF
cdr3_nt: TGTGCCAGCAGTTCGCAGGGGCCCTCCTACGAGCAGTACTTC
v_call: TRBV5-4
d_call: .
clone_size: .
j_call: TRBJ2-7

cdr3_aa: CASSIAGRKEQFF
cdr3_nt: TGTGCCAGTAGTATAGCCGGGAGGAAGGAGCAGTTCTTC
v_call: TRBV19
d_call: TRBD2
clone_size: .
j_call: TRBJ2-1

cdr3_aa: CASSPRDRGHEQFF
cdr3_nt: TGTGCCAGCAGTCCCCGGGACAGGGGGCATGAGCAGTTCTTC
v_call: TRBV28
d_call: TRBD1
clone_size: .
j_call: TRBJ2-1

cdr3_aa: CASSLVTGTTEAFF
cdr3_nt: TGTGCCAGCAGCTTAGTTACAGGGACCACTGAAGCTTTCTTT
v_call: TRBV7-2
d_call: .
clone_size: .
j_call: TRBJ1-1

cdr3_aa: CAISESGGGGPFSREQFF
cdr3_nt: TGTGCCATCAGTGAGTCTGGGGGCGGGGGTCCTTTCAGTCGAGAGCAGTTCTTC
v_call: TRBV10-3
d_call: .
clone_size: .
j_call: TRBJ2-1

cdr3_aa: CASKDRVGEKLFF
cdr3_nt: TGTGCCAGCAAGGACAGGGTGGGAGAAAAACTGTTTTTT
v_call: TRBV6-1
d_call: TRBD1
clone_size: .
j_call: TRBJ1-4

cdr3_aa: CASNPTSSTDTQYF
cdr3_nt: TGTGCCAGCAACCCTACTTCTAGCACAGATACGCAGTATTTT
v_call: TRBV7-9
d_call: .
clone_size: medium-sized
j_call: TRBJ2-3

cdr3_aa: CASSPETLAGGREQFF
cdr3_nt: TGTGCCAGCAGCCCTGAGACACTAGCGGGGGGGCGTGAGCAGTTCTTC
v_call: TRBV28
d_call: TRBD2
clone_size: .
j_call: TRBJ2-1

cdr3_aa: CASTPDSSNQPQHF
cdr3_nt: TGTGCCAGCACACCGGACAGCTCCAATCAGCCCCAGCATTTT
v_call: TRBV28
d_call: .
clone_size: .
j_call: TRBJ1-5

cdr3_aa: CASSLHVTGTGVYYEQYF
cdr3_nt: TGCGCCAGCAGCTTGCACGTAACTGGGACAGGGGTATACTACGAGCAGTACTTC
v_call: TRBV5-1
d_call: TRBD1
clone_size: .
j_call: TRBJ2-7

cdr3_aa: CASSLSPSGNYEQYF
cdr3_nt: TGTGCCAGCAGTTTATCCCCCAGCGGGAACTACGAGCAGTACTTC
v_call: TRBV27
d_call: TRBD2
clone_size: .
j_call: TRBJ2-7

cdr3_aa: CASSPGLPPYEQYF
cdr3_nt: TGTGCCAGCAGCCCGGGACTTCCCCCCTACGAGCAGTACTTC
v_call: TRBV2
d_call: .
clone_size: .
j_call: TRBJ2-7

cdr3_aa: CAWSFQSTNEKLFF
cdr3_nt: TGTGCCTGGAGTTTTCAATCAACTAATGAAAAACTGTTTTTT
v_call: TRBV30
d_call: .
clone_size: .
j_call: TRBJ1-4

cdr3_aa: CASSQNRGEQYF
cdr3_nt: TGTGCCAGCAGCCAGAACAGGGGCGAGCAGTACTTC
v_call: TRBV9
d_call: TRBD1
clone_size: .
j_call: TRBJ2-7

cdr3_aa: CASSPNQGEQFF
cdr3_nt: TGTGCCAGCAGCCCAAATCAGGGTGAGCAGTTCTTC
v_call: TRBV11-1
d_call: .
clone_size: .
j_call: TRBJ2-1

cdr3_aa: CASRTGGTGELFF
cdr3_nt: TGTGCCAGCAGGACAGGGGGTACCGGGGAGCTGTTTTTT
v_call: TRBV27
d_call: TRBD1
clone_size: .
j_call: TRBJ2-2

cdr3_aa: CASSEAALGGVTEAFF
cdr3_nt: TGTGCCAGCAGTGAAGCCGCCCTGGGGGGAGTCACTGAAGCTTTCTTT
v_call: TRBV6-1
d_call: .
clone_size: .
j_call: TRBJ1-1

cdr3_aa: CASSQDSLYEQYF
cdr3_nt: TGTGCCAGCAGTCAGGACTCATTATACGAGCAGTACTTC
v_call: TRBV6-5
d_call: .
clone_size: .
j_call: TRBJ2-7